These 31 T cell receptor beta chains came from one sample sequenced in a study of neurological immune-mediated disorders. TCRdb re-analysed the 5' RACE reads in MiXCR, keeping a single row per CDR3 protein. The data hold 50,000 to 70,000 distinct CDR3 sequences, with roughly an eighth observed a single time. The sequenced sample consisted of PBMCs. These TCRs come from a woman aged 60-70 years with HTLV-1-associated myelopathy (HAM/TSP).

This clonotype has a count of ten or more. The CDR3 DNA is TGCGCCAGCAGCGGAGGTAGGGCCTTGAACACTGAAGCTTTCTTT. Its translation: CASSGGRALNTEAFF. This chain links TRBV5-1 with TRBJ1-1; D is undetermined. The CDR3 sequence is 15 residues long. Germline loops: CDR1 SGHRS, CDR2 YFSETQ. The ends were cut back, 4 bases at V and 0 bases at J, with 13 bases in the middle.

This clonotype was seen at least ten times. Written as DNA, the CDR3 is TGTGCCAGCAGCCAAGAGGGGGCGGGAGGGTACAATGAGCAGTTCTTC. Translated, it gives CASSQEGAGGYNEQFF. The J gene is TRBJ2-1, the V gene TRBV4-2; 9 nucleotides match TRBD2. This CDR3 is 16 amino acids long. Germline V gene sequence: CDR1 LGHNA, CDR2 YNFKEQ. J gave up 4 bases and V 0 bases, and 4 bases lay outside the gene matches.

This clonotype was observed at least ten times. The CDR3 region has the DNA TGCGCCAGCAGCTTGGAAGTGACCCCTGAGAACATTCAGTACTTC. Its translation: CASSLEVTPENIQYF. The chain has TRBV5-1 and TRBJ2-4; unclear D gene. Per the germline V gene, CDR1 is SGHRS and CDR2 is YFSETQ. V was clipped by 0 bases and J by 7 bases, with 14 bases between them. This CDR3 is 15 amino acids long.

This clonotype has at least ten counts. The V gene is TRBV29-1, the J gene TRBJ2-1, with 8 bases matching TRBD2. There are 12 residues in the CDR3. Losses at the gene ends were 5 bases for V and 8 bases for J; bases not matched to a gene: 5. CDR1 SQVTM and CDR2 ANQGSEA come from the germline V gene. This chain's CDR3 is CSVPGLGYEQFF. The DNA of the CDR3 is TGCAGCGTTCCGGGACTAGGCTATGAGCAGTTCTTC.

This clonotype was counted many times. V and J are TRBV7-2 and TRBJ2-3, with 7 positions matching TRBD2. CDR3 size: 15 residues. The junction had 2 bases not matched to a gene; V was cut back by 2 bases and J by 0 bases. CDR1 and CDR2 from the germline V gene are SGHTA and FQGNSA. The CDR3 nucleotides are TGTGCCAGCAGCTTACGTAGCGGGAGCACAGATACGCAGTATTTT. Translating gives CASSLRSGSTDTQYF.

This chain's CDR3 is CASGLREPDRDLGELFF. Written as DNA, the CDR3 is TGTGCTAGTGGTTTGAGAGAGCCCGACAGGGACCTAGGGGAGCTGTTTTTT. This sequence joins TRBV12-5 and TRBJ2-2, with TRBD1 matching 7 bases. J lost 8 bases, V lost 2 bases, and 14 bases had no gene match. The CDR3 has 17 residues. Germline CDR1 is LGHNT and CDR2 is FRNRAP.

This clonotype was counted ten times or more. The chain uses TRBV29-1 and TRBJ2-6, with D maybe TRBD2 (6 bases). This CDR3 has 17 amino acids. V gave up 4 bases and J gave up 0 bases, with 16 bases separating them. Germline assignment: CDR1 SQVTM and CDR2 ANQGSEA. This CDR3 is CSVVVGDSDSGANVLTF. CDR3 nucleotide sequence: TGCAGCGTTGTGGTTGGGGACTCCGACTCTGGGGCCAACGTCCTGACTTTC.

This clonotype was found many times. Its ends do not fully match the called genes, so a read error is possible. The rearrangement uses TRBV5-1 and TRBJ2-3, with D maybe TRBD1 (6 bases). CDR1 SGHRS and CDR2 YFSETQ come from the germline V gene. The CDR3 totals 13 residues. The CDR3 region has the DNA TGTGCCAGCAGCTTAGGGGGAGCAGATACGCAGTATTTT. Protein sequence: CASSLGGADTQYF.

This clonotype occurred many times. V gene TRBV5-1 combines with J gene TRBJ2-7; tentatively, D is TRBD2 (6 bases). Trimming stripped 2 bases from V and 2 bases from J, with 11 bases between. This CDR3 contains 14 residues. Germline values: CDR1 SGHRS, CDR2 YFSETQ. The CDR3 protein is CASSFGGAAYEQYF. In DNA, the CDR3 is TGCGCCAGCAGCTTCGGAGGGGCGGCCTACGAGCAGTACTTC.

This clonotype was observed at least ten times. The J gene is TRBJ2-2, the V gene TRBV15; D remains unclear. V dropped 5 bases and J dropped 7 bases, with 17 bases sitting between them. There are 15 residues in the CDR3. Germline values: CDR1 LNHNV, CDR2 YYDKDF (reference sequence). CDR3 in DNA: TGTGCCACCAGCCCAAGCGTAGCCCCTGGCGGGGAGCTGTTTTTT. Translation: CATSPSVAPGGELFF.

This clonotype was counted at least ten times. The CDR3 DNA reads TGTGCCAGCACCCGGACAGGGGGCAATTCACCCCTCCACTTT. As protein: CASTRTGGNSPLHF. The J gene is TRBJ1-6, the V gene TRBV3-1; the match to TRBD1 covers 11 bases. The germline CDR1 and CDR2 sequences are LGHDT and YNNKEL (reference sequence). V lost 7 bases and J lost 7; bases outside the gene matches: 3. The CDR3 consists of 14 residues.

This clonotype appeared many times. The chain couples TRBV29-1 to TRBJ2-3; 8 bases are shared with TRBD1. This CDR3 comprises 14 residues. V lost 5 bases, J lost 2 bases, and 6 bases stayed unmatched. Germline CDR1 and CDR2: SQVTM and ANQGSEA. This CDR3 is CSVNRDRNTDTQYF. The DNA for the CDR3 is TGCAGCGTTAACCGGGACAGGAACACAGATACGCAGTATTTT.

This chain uses TRBV27 with TRBJ1-1; D is unclear. From germline, CDR1 is MNHEY and CDR2 SMNVEV (reference sequence). CDR3 length equals 20 residues. The V and J ends lost 3 bases and 0 bases respectively, with 26 bases between them. The CDR3 here is CASSFVPPRTLDFMNTEAFF. CDR3 in DNA: TGTGCCAGCAGTTTTGTACCGCCCCGGACTTTGGACTTCATGAACACTGAAGCTTTCTTT.

This clonotype was seen at least ten times. The chain carries TRBV5-1 and TRBJ2-1, with D tentatively TRBD1 or TRBD2 (6 bases each). The germline V and J ends were trimmed by 3 bases and 2 bases, with 15 bases remaining between them. The CDR3 has 16 amino acids. Germline values: CDR1 SGHRS, CDR2 YFSETQ. CDR3 DNA: TGCGCCAGCAGCTCTGTCGGGGGCAGGGCCTACAATGAGCAGTTCTTC. Its translation: CASSSVGGRAYNEQFF.

This clonotype was recorded at least ten times. This chain uses TRBV5-1 with TRBJ1-4; 12 nucleotides line up with TRBD1. The length of the CDR3 is 19 residues. Germline V gene sequence: CDR1 SGHRS, CDR2 YFSETQ. The J segment lost 8 bases and the V segment lost 5 bases, leaving 19 bases of the junction unmatched. CDR3 in amino acids: CASSSTPGQGAREEEKLFF. The CDR3 DNA reads as TGCGCCAGCAGTTCCACTCCGGGACAGGGGGCGCGGGAAGAAGAAAAACTGTTTTTT. The variable domain in full, with the rest retrieved from reference TRBV5-1 and TRBJ1-4, is KAGVTQTPRYLIKTRGQQVTLSCSPISGHRSVSWYQQTPGQGLQFLFEYFSETQRNKGNFPGRFSGRQFSNSRSEMNVSTLELGDSALYLCASSSTPGQGAREEEKLFFGSGTQLSVL.

The chain carries TRBV7-9 and TRBJ2-7, with a tentative D call TRBD2 (6 bases). The CDR3 is 15 residues long. Germline loops: CDR1 SEHNR, CDR2 FQNEAQ (reference sequence). V lost 1 base and J 2 bases, leaving 12 bases between the germline ends. CDR3 region: CASSLDGGGTYEQYF. CDR3 DNA: TGTGCCAGCAGCTTAGACGGCGGAGGGACCTACGAGCAGTACTTC.

This clonotype was observed many times. This chain joins TRBV7-2 and TRBJ2-3; D tentatively fits TRBD1 or TRBD2 (6 bases each). CDR3 length: 14 amino acids. CDR1 SGHTA and CDR2 FQGNSA come from the germline V gene. The V and J ends lost 6 bases and 6 bases respectively, with 16 bases between them. CDR3 residues: CASRGGLGPDTQYF. In DNA, the CDR3 is TGTGCCAGCAGGGGGGGCCTCGGGCCGGATACGCAGTATTTT.

This clonotype appeared many times. This chain joins TRBV9 and TRBJ2-2; D is possibly TRBD1 (6 bases). V was clipped by 0 bases and J by 4 bases, with 10 bases between them. This CDR3 region has 15 residues. Per germline, CDR1 SGDLS and CDR2 YYNGEE. The CDR3 DNA follows: TGTGCCAGCAGCGTAGAGGGGGAACGCACCGGGGAGCTGTTTTTT. This encodes CASSVEGERTGELFF.

V usage is TRBV5-1 and J usage is TRBJ2-6, with a possible D match to TRBD2 (6 bases). The CDR3 covers 16 residues. V lost 3 bases and J lost 2, with 12 bases in between. Germline CDR1 reads SGHRS; CDR2 reads YFSETQ. The CDR3 DNA sequence: TGCGCCAGCAGCTGGGGGGTTATGGCTGGGGCCAACGTCCTGACTTTC. Translation: CASSWGVMAGANVLTF. Using reference TRBV5-1 and TRBJ2-6 for the parts outside the CDR3, the full variable domain is KAGVTQTPRYLIKTRGQQVTLSCSPISGHRSVSWYQQTPGQGLQFLFEYFSETQRNKGNFPGRFSGRQFSNSRSEMNVSTLELGDSALYLCASSWGVMAGANVLTFGAGSRLTVL.

This clonotype was counted ten times or more. This CDR3 reads CSVELRPQETNTGELFF. CDR3 DNA sequence: TGCAGCGTTGAATTGCGACCACAGGAGACGAACACCGGGGAGCTGTTTTTT. The V gene is TRBV29-1, the J gene TRBJ2-2, with a tentative D call TRBD1 (5 bases). V was cut by 2 bases and J by 0 bases, with 16 bases left in between. The V gene's germline CDR1 is SQVTM and CDR2 ANQGSEA. The CDR3 is made up of 17 amino acids.

The sample holds many counts of this clonotype. This chain joins TRBV28 and TRBJ1-1, with D tentatively TRBD1 (5 bases). The CDR3 sequence is 15 residues long. V lost 3 bases and J 4 bases, leaving 15 bases between the germline ends. Germline CDR1 is MDHEN and CDR2 is SYDVKM. The CDR3 bases are TGTGCCAGCAGTTTCAGGCACGGGGGTCCCACTGAAGCTTTCTTT. Translated: CASSFRHGGPTEAFF.

This clonotype was counted many times. V gene TRBV20-1 combines with J gene TRBJ2-3; D is unclear. V gave up 4 bases and J gave up 2 bases, with 13 bases separating them. Germline assignment: CDR1 DFQATT and CDR2 SNEGSKA (reference sequence). This CDR3 has 14 residues. This CDR3 reads CSATGTSYTDTQYF. CDR3 nucleotides: TGCAGTGCTACCGGCACCAGCTACACAGATACGCAGTATTTT.

This clonotype came up once. The V call is TRBV15, the J call TRBJ1-1; weak D call: TRBD1 (6 bases). Germline V gene data show CDR1 as LNHNV and CDR2 as YYDKDF (reference sequence). The CDR3 spans 15 residues. The V end was cut by 5 bases, the J end by 8 bases, with 21 bases between. CDR3 DNA sequence: TGTGCCACCAGCTTGAGGCCCGGGGGCGAGTTCGAAGCTTTCTTT. Amino acid sequence: CATSLRPGGEFEAFF.

This clonotype was picked up many times. The chain couples TRBV6-5 to TRBJ2-1; 7 bases align to TRBD2. The V gene end was trimmed by 6 bases and the J gene end by 3 bases; junction bases not matched to a gene: 14. Germline assignment: CDR1 MNHEY and CDR2 SVGAGI. The CDR3 has 17 residues. CDR3 amino acids: CASRLYPGGSDYNEQFF. The DNA of the CDR3 is TGTGCCAGCAGGCTCTACCCGGGAGGTAGCGACTACAATGAGCAGTTCTTC.

This clonotype was detected ten times or more. The chain recombines TRBV11-2 with TRBJ2-7; 7 nucleotides align to TRBD2. The CDR3 covers 13 residues. V lost 1 base, J lost 3 bases, and 0 bases stayed unmatched. Per the germline V gene, CDR1 is SGHAT and CDR2 is FQNNGV. CDR3 DNA: TGTGCCAGCAGCTTAGGGGGGGGCTACGAGCAGTACTTC. Its protein is CASSLGGGYEQYF. Using reference TRBV11-2 and TRBJ2-7 for the parts outside the CDR3, the full variable domain is EAGVAQSPRYKIIEKRQSVAFWCNPISGHATLYWYQQILGQGPKLLIQFQNNGVVDDSQLPKDRFSAERLKGVDSTLKIQPAKLEDSAVYLCASSLGGGYEQYFGPGTRLTVT.

The chain has TRBV28 and TRBJ1-5, with TRBD1 as a possible D gene (6 bases). Germline CDR1 and CDR2: MDHEN and SYDVKM. V lost 2 bases and J lost 5, with 22 bases in between. The CDR3 covers 18 residues. The CDR3 sequence is CASSLKRRVGGRDQPQHF. CDR3 coding DNA: TGTGCCAGCAGTTTAAAGCGGCGGGTCGGGGGCCGCGATCAGCCCCAGCATTTT.

This clonotype was observed many times. This chain uses TRBV6-6 with TRBJ2-2; the match to TRBD2 covers 12 bases. Germline CDR1 reads MNHNY; CDR2 reads SVGAGI (reference sequence). The CDR3 totals 16 residues. The V gene end was trimmed by 2 bases and the J gene end by 5 bases; junction bases not matched to a gene: 3. CDR3 residues: CASSYRLAGDTGELFF. CDR3 bases: TGTGCCAGCAGTTACAGACTAGCGGGAGATACCGGGGAGCTGTTTTTT.

This clonotype has a single count. The V gene is TRBV7-9, the J gene TRBJ2-7, with D maybe TRBD1 (6 bases). The V gene's germline CDR1 is SEHNR and CDR2 FQNEAQ (reference sequence). The CDR3 runs 12 residues. Trimming removed 2 bases from V and 5 bases from J, with 7 bases in between. CDR3 in DNA: TGTGCCAGCAGCTTATCAGGGGACGAGCAGTACTTC. This gives the protein CASSLSGDEQYF.

This clonotype has at least ten counts. CDR3 DNA: TGCGCCAGCAGCTTGGTGCCAGGGACCCAATACGAGCAGTACTTC. It yields the protein CASSLVPGTQYEQYF. The chain couples TRBV5-1 to TRBJ2-7; perhaps D is TRBD1 or TRBD2 (5 bases each). V was shortened by 0 bases and J by 4 bases, with 14 bases between the two germline ends. The CDR3 spans 15 residues. CDR1 is SGHRS and CDR2 is YFSETQ in the germline V gene.

This clonotype showed up many times. V is TRBV5-1 and J is TRBJ1-2; D gene uncertain. The germline V gene encodes CDR1 SGHRS and CDR2 YFSETQ. The CDR3 has 13 residues. The ends were cut back, 4 bases at V and 3 bases at J, with 10 bases in the middle. CDR3 in DNA: TGCGCCAGCAGCCAAGGCTGGGACTATGGCTACACCTTC. It is translated as CASSQGWDYGYTF.

This clonotype showed up many times. The genes are TRBV5-1 and TRBJ2-1; 9 bases map to TRBD2. V gave up 2 bases and J gave up 0 bases; unmatched junction bases: 3. Germline CDR1 reads SGHRS; CDR2 reads YFSETQ. CDR3 length: 16 residues. The DNA for the CDR3 is TGCGCCAGCAGCTTTAAAGCGGGGGGCTCCTACAATGAGCAGTTCTTC. Residues: CASSFKAGGSYNEQFF.